The T cell receptor beta chain described here comes from a study of blood T cell repertoires in COVID-19. Study-wide background: T cells, B-cell-depleted T cells, or PBMCs provided the cDNA or gDNA that served as material.

Trimming cost V 4 bases and J 0 bases, with 7 bases left between them. The CDR3 sequence is 13 residues long. Germline-derived CDR1 and CDR2 are LGHNA and YNFKEQ. Self-reported history from a screening survey and questionnaire set each donor's cohort. Profiling relied on immunoSEQ multiplex PCR, and the TCRdb table lists in-frame clones only, not all of them. The repertoire includes about 200,000 clones, roughly 84% of them detected once, and 6% to 8% sits in the top ten. In this sample, this clone turned up many times. The V gene is TRBV4-2, the J gene TRBJ2-7; a possible D gene is TRBD2 (5 bases). The sequence came from a middle-aged man who had recovered from COVID-19. Sequencing used PBMCs or T cells enriched from blood (not recorded which). CDR3 loop: CASSPRDSYEQYF. The CDR3 region has the DNA TGTGCCAGCAGCCCACGGGACTCCTACGAGCAGTACTTC.